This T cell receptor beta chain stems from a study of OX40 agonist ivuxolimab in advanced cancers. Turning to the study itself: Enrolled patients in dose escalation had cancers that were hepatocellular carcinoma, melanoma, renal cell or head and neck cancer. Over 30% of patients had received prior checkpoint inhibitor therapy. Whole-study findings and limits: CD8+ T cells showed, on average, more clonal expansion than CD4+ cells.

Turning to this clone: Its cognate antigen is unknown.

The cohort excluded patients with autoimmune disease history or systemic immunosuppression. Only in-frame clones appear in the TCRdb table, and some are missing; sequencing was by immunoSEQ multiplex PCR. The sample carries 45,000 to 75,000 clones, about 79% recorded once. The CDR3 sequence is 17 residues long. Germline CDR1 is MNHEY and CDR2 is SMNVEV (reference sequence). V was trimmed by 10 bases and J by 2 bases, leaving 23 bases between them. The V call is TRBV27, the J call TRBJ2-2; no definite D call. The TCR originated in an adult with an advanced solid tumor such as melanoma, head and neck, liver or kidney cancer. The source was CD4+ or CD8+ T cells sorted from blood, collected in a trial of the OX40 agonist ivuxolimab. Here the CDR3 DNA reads TGTGCCACTAACCCACGTTTGGCAGCCCTAAACACCGGGGAGCTGTTTTTT. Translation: CATNPRLAALNTGELFF.